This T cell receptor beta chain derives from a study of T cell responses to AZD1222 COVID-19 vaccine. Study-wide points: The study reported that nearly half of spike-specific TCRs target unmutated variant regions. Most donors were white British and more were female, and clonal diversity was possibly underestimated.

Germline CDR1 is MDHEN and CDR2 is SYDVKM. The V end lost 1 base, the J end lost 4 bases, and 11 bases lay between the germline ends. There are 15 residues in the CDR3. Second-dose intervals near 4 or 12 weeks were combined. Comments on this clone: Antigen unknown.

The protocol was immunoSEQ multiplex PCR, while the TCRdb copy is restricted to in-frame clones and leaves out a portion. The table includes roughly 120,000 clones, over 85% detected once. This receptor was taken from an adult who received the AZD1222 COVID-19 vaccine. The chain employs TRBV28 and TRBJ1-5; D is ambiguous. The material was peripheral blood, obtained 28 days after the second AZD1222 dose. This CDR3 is CASSLFAQENQPQHF. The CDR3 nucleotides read TGTGCCAGCAGTTTATTTGCCCAGGAAAATCAGCCCCAGCATTTT.